These 8 T cell receptor beta chains share one sample of origin, sequenced in a study of cytomegalovirus exposure and HLA in healthy donors. Clones were read by immunoSEQ multiplex PCR, and TCRdb kept only the in-frame ones, dropping some. The sample has around 150,000 clones; around 85% are singletons. The sequenced sample was PBMCs. The source is a young man in good health and CMV-seropositive.

The V call is TRBV18, the J call TRBJ2-5; possibly TRBD1 for D (5 bases). The V gene's germline CDR1 is KGHSH and CDR2 LQKENI. The CDR3 totals 13 residues. Trimming removed 2 bases at V and 3 bases at J, with 7 bases between. CDR3 sequence: CASSPDSEETQYF. Here the CDR3 DNA reads TGTGCCAGCTCACCAGACAGCGAAGAGACCCAGTACTTC.

This chain uses TRBV10-1 with TRBJ2-7, with D possibly TRBD2 on 6 matching bases. CDR1 is WNHNN and CDR2 is SYGVQD in the germline V gene (reference sequence). V was clipped by 2 bases and J by 2 bases, with 16 bases between them. CDR3 length: 16 residues. The CDR3 sequence: CASSEGGSLRPYEQYF. The DNA of the CDR3 is TGCGCCAGCAGTGAGGGGGGGTCTCTCAGGCCCTACGAGCAGTACTTC.

The V and J genes are TRBV11-2 and TRBJ2-1; TRBD2 agrees at 11 bases. Per germline, CDR1 SGHAT and CDR2 FQNNGV. After removal of 5 bases from V and 6 bases from J, the junction contained 6 bases not matched to a gene. This CDR3 is built from 15 residues. DNA for the CDR3: TGTGCCAGCAGCCTTAGCGGGGGGGCCGTCAATGAGCAGTTCTTC. It specifies CASSLSGGAVNEQFF.

The rearrangement joins TRBV4-3 to TRBJ2-2; TRBD2 agrees at 10 bases. This CDR3 is built from 16 residues. The germline V gene encodes CDR1 LGHNA and CDR2 YSLEER. V gave up 3 bases and J gave up 5 bases; unmatched junction bases: 6. This CDR3 is CASSQASGGRTGELFF. CDR3 DNA: TGCGCCAGCAGCCAGGCTAGCGGGGGTCGAACCGGGGAGCTGTTTTTT.

V is TRBV30 and J is TRBJ2-1, with 9 bases that match TRBD2. Germline values: CDR1 GTSNPN, CDR2 SVGIG (reference sequence). The CDR3 has 16 amino acids. The J segment lost 4 bases and the V segment lost 2 bases, leaving 9 bases of the junction unmatched. As DNA, the CDR3 is TGTGCCTGGAGTCCTATAGCGGGGGTGACATACAATGAGCAGTTCTTC. This translates into CAWSPIAGVTYNEQFF.

The count of this clone is one. The rearrangement joins TRBV10-3 to TRBJ2-3; TRBD2 matches at 10 bases. The CDR3 runs 15 residues. Germline CDR1 ENHRY, CDR2 SYGVKD. Unmatched junction bases numbered 5, after V lost 6 bases and J lost 2 bases. CDR3 bases: TGTGCCATCAGGAAAGCGGGGGGGAACACAGATACGCAGTATTTT. Its protein product is CAIRKAGGNTDTQYF.

The chain has TRBV7-2 and TRBJ1-2; 8 bases match TRBD1. Per germline, CDR1 SGHTA and CDR2 FQGNSA. V shed 6 bases and J 2 bases; nucleotides not matched to a gene: 5. The CDR3 sequence is 14 residues long. CDR3 amino acids: CASSPRQGNYGYTF. The CDR3 DNA reads as TGTGCCAGCAGTCCCAGACAGGGGAACTATGGCTACACCTTC. The variable domain in full, completed from reference TRBV7-2 and TRBJ1-2, reads GAGVSQSPSNKVTEKGKDVELRCDPISGHTALYWYRQSLGQGLEFLIYFQGNSAPDKSGLPSDRFSAERTGGSVSTLTIQRTQQEDSAVYLCASSPRQGNYGYTFGSGTRLTVV.

The chain is built from TRBV7-2 and TRBJ2-3; 7 bases map to TRBD1. From germline, CDR1 is SGHTA and CDR2 FQGNSA. V shed 2 bases and J 5 bases; nucleotides not matched to a gene: 4. This CDR3 has 14 amino acids. CDR3 loop: CASSLQGVEDTQYF. In DNA form, the CDR3 reads TGTGCCAGCAGCTTACAGGGGGTAGAAGATACGCAGTATTTT.